A selection of T cell receptor beta chains follows, all from one sample in a study of siplizumab effects on memory and regulatory T cells. Clones were read by immunoSEQ multiplex PCR, and TCRdb kept only the in-frame ones, dropping some. Found here are around 100,000 clones, around 90% of them singletons; the top ten hold 0.73%. The sample consisted of Tregs sorted from blood. The receptors come from a human donor in good health. The CDR3 runs from the conserved cysteine through the conserved F or W. The D gene is left open where the match is weak. A clone size is listed for some rows: how often the clone was seen (once, few, many), or a class if it is expanded.

d_gene: TRBD2; v_gene: TRBV27; j_gene: TRBJ2-3; abundance: .; CDR3nt: TGTGCCAGCAGAAAGCAAGGGACTAGCGGGAGGAAACGCACAGATACGCAGTATTTT; CDR3aa: CASRKQGTSGRKRTDTQYF
d_gene: TRBD1; v_gene: TRBV19; j_gene: TRBJ1-1; abundance: .; CDR3nt: TGTGCCAGTAGCCGGACAGGGGGCACTGAAGCTTTCTTT; CDR3aa: CASSRTGGTEAFF
d_gene: TRBD1; v_gene: TRBV7-2; j_gene: TRBJ1-2; abundance: .; CDR3nt: TGTGCCAGCAGCTTAGTTAGGGGACAGACAAGCGGCTACACCTTC; CDR3aa: CASSLVRGQTSGYTF
d_gene: TRBD2; v_gene: TRBV6-1; j_gene: TRBJ2-1; abundance: .; CDR3nt: TGTGCCAGCAGTGATACGGGACTACCCCCCAATGAGCAGTTCTTC; CDR3aa: CASSDTGLPPNEQFF
d_gene: .; v_gene: TRBV7-3; j_gene: TRBJ2-1; abundance: .; CDR3nt: TGTGCCAGCAGCTTAAGCTATTACTCCTACAATGAGCAGTTCTTC; CDR3aa: CASSLSYYSYNEQFF
d_gene: .; v_gene: TRBV19; j_gene: TRBJ1-5; abundance: .; CDR3nt: TGTGCCAGTAGTCCCCCGTTGGGAAGACTCCGATATAGCAATCAGCCCCAGCATTTT; CDR3aa: CASSPPLGRLRYSNQPQHF
d_gene: .; v_gene: TRBV6-1; j_gene: TRBJ1-5; abundance: .; CDR3nt: TGTGCCAGCAGCCCGTGGTATAGCAATCAGCCCCAGCATTTT; CDR3aa: CASSPWYSNQPQHF
d_gene: TRBD2; v_gene: TRBV5-1; j_gene: TRBJ2-7; abundance: .; CDR3nt: TGCGCCAGCAGCTTGAGCCCTAGCGGGATTGTATCGCAGTACTTC; CDR3aa: CASSLSPSGIVSQYF
d_gene: .; v_gene: TRBV10-2; j_gene: TRBJ2-7; abundance: .; CDR3nt: TGCGCCAGCAGTGACCCGGGAGACTACGAGCAGTACTTC; CDR3aa: CASSDPGDYEQYF
d_gene: .; v_gene: TRBV5-1; j_gene: TRBJ2-1; abundance: .; CDR3nt: TGCGCCAGCAGCTTGGTAGCAACCCTCAGCTCCTACAATGAGCAGTTCTTC; CDR3aa: CASSLVATLSSYNEQFF
d_gene: .; v_gene: TRBV5-1; j_gene: TRBJ2-2; abundance: .; CDR3nt: TGCGCCAGCAGCAGGGAACCCTCGAACACCGGGGAGCTGTTTTTT; CDR3aa: CASSREPSNTGELFF
d_gene: TRBD2; v_gene: TRBV10-3; j_gene: TRBJ2-2; abundance: .; CDR3nt: TGTGCCATCAGTCTGGGGCTAGCGGGGGCCGGGGAGCTGTTTTTT; CDR3aa: CAISLGLAGAGELFF
d_gene: .; v_gene: TRBV7-7; j_gene: TRBJ1-1; abundance: few; CDR3nt: TGTGCTAGCAGCTTGGGGTGGAACACTGAAGCTTTCTTT; CDR3aa: CASSLGWNTEAFF
d_gene: .; v_gene: TRBV19; j_gene: TRBJ2-3; abundance: .; CDR3nt: TGTGCCAGTAGTAACCTGGGGAGCACAGATACGCAGTATTTT; CDR3aa: CASSNLGSTDTQYF
d_gene: .; v_gene: TRBV21-1; j_gene: TRBJ2-4; abundance: medium-sized; CDR3nt: TGTGCCAGCAGCGAGGAGGGTAGGGCCAAAAACATTCAGTACTTC; CDR3aa: CASSEEGRAKNIQYF
d_gene: .; v_gene: TRBV6-1; j_gene: TRBJ2-3; abundance: .; CDR3nt: TGTGCCAGCAGGGCGCAGTATTTT; CDR3aa: CASRAQYF
d_gene: TRBD2; v_gene: TRBV6-5; j_gene: TRBJ2-7; abundance: .; CDR3nt: TGTGCCAGCAGCGTCGGCACCGGACTAGTCTACGAGCAGTACTTC; CDR3aa: CASSVGTGLVYEQYF
d_gene: .; v_gene: TRBV5-6; j_gene: TRBJ2-3; abundance: .; CDR3nt: TGTGCCAGCAGCTGGCTCAGTGGCACACCGCCTCCCACAGATACGCAGTATTTT; CDR3aa: CASSWLSGTPPPTDTQYF
d_gene: .; v_gene: TRBV10-2; j_gene: TRBJ2-5; abundance: once; CDR3nt: TGCGCCAGCAGTGACAGGCAGACCCAGTACTTC; CDR3aa: CASSDRQTQYF
d_gene: TRBD2; v_gene: TRBV5-1; j_gene: TRBJ2-3; abundance: .; CDR3nt: TGCGCCAGCAGCTTCGGACTAGCGCCTAGCACAGATACGCAGTATTTT; CDR3aa: CASSFGLAPSTDTQYF
d_gene: .; v_gene: TRBV6-1; j_gene: TRBJ1-3; abundance: .; CDR3nt: TGTGCCAGCAGTGTTATTGGGATCCTTGGAAACACCATATATTTT; CDR3aa: CASSVIGILGNTIYF
d_gene: .; v_gene: TRBV7-2; j_gene: TRBJ1-2; abundance: .; CDR3nt: TGTGCCAGCAGCTACCTCGCCGGACGGGGACCTAACTATGGCTACACCTTC; CDR3aa: CASSYLAGRGPNYGYTF
d_gene: .; v_gene: TRBV7-3; j_gene: TRBJ2-3; abundance: .; CDR3nt: TGTGCCGGCACCTTCAAAGACAGGCGTAGCACAGATACGCAGTATTTT; CDR3aa: CAGTFKDRRSTDTQYF
d_gene: .; v_gene: TRBV11-2; j_gene: TRBJ2-1; abundance: .; CDR3nt: TGTGCCAGCAGCTTAGGGGTCAGGACCAATGAGCAGTTCTTC; CDR3aa: CASSLGVRTNEQFF
d_gene: .; v_gene: TRBV2; j_gene: TRBJ1-4; abundance: .; CDR3nt: TGTGCCAGCAGTGAAGATAGTTGGGCCTCAACTAATGAAAAACTGTTTTTT; CDR3aa: CASSEDSWASTNEKLFF